Listed below are T cell receptor beta chains from one sample, sequenced in a study of vaccination and CD4 T cells after COVID-19. TCRdb independently ran MiXCR on the PCR reads; one entry per CDR3 protein. This table holds about 19,000 distinct CDR3 sequences, 53% found once. These receptors are not linked to any known antigen. Sequenced here: CD4+ T cells from blood, cultured in vitro, sampled before SARS-CoV-2 vaccination. Every receptor here comes from a human donor who had recovered from COVID-19. Each CDR3 is given with its conserved first and last residue. The D gene is left open where the match is weak. Size values are once, few and many counts, or a class for expanded clones, and some rows have none.

J,length,D,V,size,CDR3,DNA
TRBJ1-2,19,TRBD1,TRBV5-6,.,CASRIDIRDSRPVNYGYTF,TGTGCCAGCAGGATAGATATCCGGGACAGCCGTCCAGTAAACTATGGCTACACCTTC
TRBJ1-1,16,TRBD1,TRBV7-2,.,CASSRDRGVGNTEAFF,TGTGCCAGCAGCCGGGACAGAGGAGTGGGGAACACTGAAGCTTTCTTT
TRBJ1-1,14,.,TRBV19,.,CASIDRGGFAEAFF,TGTGCCAGTATCGACCGGGGGGGGTTCGCTGAAGCTTTCTTT
TRBJ2-7,19,.,TRBV21-1,.,CASSRRTGGFFSPYYEQYF,TGTGCCAGCAGCAGGAGGACAGGGGGCTTCTTCTCCCCTTACTACGAGCAGTACTTC
TRBJ2-3,14,.,TRBV4-3,.,CASSQDRAADTQYF,TGCGCCAGCAGCCAAGATCGGGCGGCAGATACGCAGTATTTT
TRBJ1-2,13,.,TRBV28,.,CAAMGGDGYGYTF,TGTGCCGCCATGGGGGGTGATGGCTATGGCTACACCTTC
TRBJ2-7,15,TRBD2,TRBV7-9,.,CASSSTTSGGYEQYF,TGTGCCAGCAGCTCCACGACTAGCGGGGGCTACGAGCAGTACTTC
TRBJ1-5,18,TRBD1,TRBV6-1,once,CTSSPWTGGSASNQPQHF,TGTACCAGCAGTCCCTGGACAGGGGGTTCTGCTAGCAATCAGCCCCAGCATTTT
TRBJ2-3,15,TRBD2,TRBV7-3,.,CASSLAGDSTDTQYF,TGTGCCAGCAGTTTAGCGGGGGACAGCACAGATACGCAGTATTTT
TRBJ1-6,15,.,TRBV11-3,few,CASSLQTGDNSPLHF,TGTGCCAGCAGCTTACAGACAGGAGATAATTCACCCCTCCACTTT
TRBJ2-2,13,.,TRBV5-4,.,CASSPRQNGELFF,TGTGCCAGCAGCCCAAGACAGAACGGGGAGCTGTTTTTT
TRBJ1-6,13,.,TRBV20-1,few,CSARDILRSPLHF,TGCAGTGCTAGAGATATCTTGCGTTCACCCCTCCACTTT
TRBJ2-1,12,.,TRBV14,.,CASSWQGNEQFF,TGTGCCAGCAGCTGGCAGGGCAATGAGCAGTTCTTC
TRBJ2-7,13,TRBD1,TRBV27,medium-sized,CASTGTGDYEQYF,TGTGCCAGCACCGGGACAGGGGACTACGAGCAGTACTTC
TRBJ2-3,17,.,TRBV3-1,.,CASSQPRALASTDTQYF,TGTGCCAGCAGCCAACCCCGGGCCCTAGCAAGCACAGATACGCAGTATTTT
TRBJ1-2,14,TRBD1,TRBV7-2,few,CASRTETGTYGYTF,TGTGCCAGCAGGACAGAGACAGGGACATATGGCTACACCTTC
TRBJ1-1,15,TRBD1,TRBV19,few,CASSVRQGMNTEAFF,TGTGCCAGTAGTGTCCGACAGGGGATGAACACTGAAGCTTTCTTT
TRBJ1-5,15,.,TRBV20-1,.,CSASWGARSNQPQHF,TGCAGTGCTAGTTGGGGGGCTAGGAGCAATCAGCCCCAGCATTTT
TRBJ2-3,16,.,TRBV7-2,.,CASSLVGARVADTQYF,TGTGCCAGCAGCTTAGTAGGGGCCAGGGTAGCAGATACGCAGTATTTT
TRBJ1-1,12,.,TRBV5-4,.,CASSVGDTEAFF,TGTGCCAGCAGCGTAGGGGACACTGAAGCTTTCTTT
TRBJ1-1,13,.,TRBV7-2,.,CASSLNRDSEAFF,TGTGCCAGCAGCTTAAACAGGGATTCTGAAGCTTTCTTT
TRBJ1-1,16,TRBD1,TRBV6-5,once,CASSLGQGASNTEAFF,TGTGCCAGCAGTTTGGGACAGGGGGCTTCAAACACTGAAGCTTTCTTT
TRBJ1-3,14,.,TRBV20-1,few,CSARVGGSGNTIYF,TGCAGTGCTAGAGTCGGGGGCTCTGGAAACACCATATATTTT
TRBJ1-3,15,.,TRBV6-1,few,CASSPSRDPGNTIYF,TGTGCCAGCAGCCCAAGCAGGGACCCTGGAAACACCATATATTTT
TRBJ2-7,20,.,TRBV27,.,CASSLLPARDGSTRTYEQYF,TGTGCCAGCAGTTTACTCCCCGCCCGGGATGGCAGTACTAGAACCTACGAGCAGTACTTC
TRBJ2-5,12,.,TRBV19,.,CASNTGAETQYF,TGTGCCAGTAACACCGGGGCCGAGACCCAGTACTTC
TRBJ1-1,14,.,TRBV15,.,CATSRDTANTEAFF,TGTGCCACCAGCAGAGATACGGCTAACACTGAAGCTTTCTTT
TRBJ1-1,13,.,TRBV5-1,.,CASSAGAPTEAFF,TGCGCCAGCAGCGCTGGGGCACCCACTGAAGCTTTCTTT
TRBJ1-1,14,.,TRBV2,.,CASSSRHRNTEAFF,TGTGCCAGCAGTTCTAGACACCGGAACACTGAAGCTTTCTTT